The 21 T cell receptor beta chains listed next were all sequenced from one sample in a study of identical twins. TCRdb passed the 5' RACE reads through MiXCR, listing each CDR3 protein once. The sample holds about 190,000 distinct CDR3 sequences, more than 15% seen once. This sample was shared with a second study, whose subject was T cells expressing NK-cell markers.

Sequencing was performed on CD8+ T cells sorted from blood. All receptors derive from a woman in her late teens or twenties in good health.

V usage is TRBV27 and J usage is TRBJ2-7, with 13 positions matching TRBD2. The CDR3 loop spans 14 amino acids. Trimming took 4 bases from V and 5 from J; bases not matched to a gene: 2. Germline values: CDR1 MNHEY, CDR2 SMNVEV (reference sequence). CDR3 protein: CASSSGLAGNEQYF. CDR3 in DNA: TGTGCCAGCAGTTCGGGACTAGCGGGGAACGAGCAGTACTTC.

The DNA for the CDR3 is TGTGCCTGTATGACTGAAACCTACGAGCAGTACTTC. Translation: CACMTETYEQYF. V and J are TRBV30 and TRBJ2-7, with D uncertain. Germline-derived CDR1 and CDR2 are GTSNPN and SVGIG (reference sequence). This CDR3 is built from 12 residues. V gave up 6 bases and J gave up 2 bases, with 11 bases separating them. Based on the CDR3 plus reference TRBV30 and TRBJ2-7, the full variable domain is SQTIHQWPATLVQPVGSPLSLECTVEGTSNPNLYWYRQAAGRGLQLLFYSVGIGQISSEVPQNLSASRPQDRQFILSSKKLLLSDSGFYLCACMTETYEQYFGPGTRLTVT.

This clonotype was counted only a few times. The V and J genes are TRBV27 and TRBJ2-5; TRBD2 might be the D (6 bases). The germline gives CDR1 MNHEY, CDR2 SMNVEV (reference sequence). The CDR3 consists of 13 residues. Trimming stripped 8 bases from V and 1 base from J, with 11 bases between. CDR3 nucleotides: TGTGCCAGCGGGCGTAGCGGCCAAGAGACCCAGTACTTC. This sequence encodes CASGRSGQETQYF.

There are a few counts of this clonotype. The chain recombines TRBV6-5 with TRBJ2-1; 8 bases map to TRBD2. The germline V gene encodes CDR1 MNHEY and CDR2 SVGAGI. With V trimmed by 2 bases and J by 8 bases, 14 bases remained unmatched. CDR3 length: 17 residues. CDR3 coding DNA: TGTGCCAGCAGTTACCTCCGGGGGAGCGGGGGTCGCGATGAGCAGTTCTTC. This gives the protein CASSYLRGSGGRDEQFF.

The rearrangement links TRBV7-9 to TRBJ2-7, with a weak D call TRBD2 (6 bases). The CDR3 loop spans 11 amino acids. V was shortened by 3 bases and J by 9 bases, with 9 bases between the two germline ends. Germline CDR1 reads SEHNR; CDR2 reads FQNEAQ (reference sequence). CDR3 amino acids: CASSFSEGQYF. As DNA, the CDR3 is TGTGCCAGCAGCTTCTCGGAGGGGCAGTACTTC.

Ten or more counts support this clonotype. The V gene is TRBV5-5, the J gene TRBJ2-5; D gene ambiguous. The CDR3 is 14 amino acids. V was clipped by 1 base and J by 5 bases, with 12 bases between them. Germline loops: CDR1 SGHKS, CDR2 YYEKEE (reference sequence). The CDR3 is CASSLRERMETQYF. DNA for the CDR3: TGTGCCAGCAGCTTGCGAGAGAGGATGGAGACCCAGTACTTC.

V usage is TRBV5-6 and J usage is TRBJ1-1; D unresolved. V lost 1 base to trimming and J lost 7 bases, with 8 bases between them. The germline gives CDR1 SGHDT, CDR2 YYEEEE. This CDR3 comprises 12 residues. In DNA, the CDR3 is TGTGCCAGCAGCTTGTGGGATGGTGAAGCTTTCTTT. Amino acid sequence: CASSLWDGEAFF.

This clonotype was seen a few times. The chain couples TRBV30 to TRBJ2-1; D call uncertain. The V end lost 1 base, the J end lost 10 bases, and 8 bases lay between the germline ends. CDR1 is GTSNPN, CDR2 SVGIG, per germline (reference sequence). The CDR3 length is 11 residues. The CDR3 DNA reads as TGTGCCTGGAGTGACATTGGGGAGCAGTTCTTC. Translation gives CAWSDIGEQFF.

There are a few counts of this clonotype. As DNA, the CDR3 is TGTGCCAGCAGTGCGCTAGCGGGAGTTGATGAGCAGTTCTTC. The encoded protein is CASSALAGVDEQFF. This chain connects TRBV25-1 to TRBJ2-1, with 10 bases matching TRBD2. Per the germline V gene, CDR1 is MGHDK and CDR2 is SYGVNS. V was pared by 4 bases and J by 8 bases, with 5 bases of the junction left unmatched. This CDR3 spans 14 amino acids.

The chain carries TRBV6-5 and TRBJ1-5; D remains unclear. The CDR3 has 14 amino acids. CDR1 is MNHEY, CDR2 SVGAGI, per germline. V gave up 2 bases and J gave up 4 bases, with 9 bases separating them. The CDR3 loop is CASSYRQVNQPQHF. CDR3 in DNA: TGTGCCAGCAGTTACCGCCAGGTTAATCAGCCCCAGCATTTT.

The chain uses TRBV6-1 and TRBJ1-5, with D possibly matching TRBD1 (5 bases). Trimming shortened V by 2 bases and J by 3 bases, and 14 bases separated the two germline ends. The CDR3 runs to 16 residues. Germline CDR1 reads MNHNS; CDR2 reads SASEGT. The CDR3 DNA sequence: TGTGCCAGCAGTGAATGGGGGGAAGACTACAATCAGCCCCAGCATTTT. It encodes CASSEWGEDYNQPQHF.

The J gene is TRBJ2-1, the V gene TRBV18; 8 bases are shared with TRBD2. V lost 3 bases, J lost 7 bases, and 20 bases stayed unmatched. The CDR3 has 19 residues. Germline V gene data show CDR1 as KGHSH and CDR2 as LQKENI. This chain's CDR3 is CASSPFPSLTGGFGNEQFF. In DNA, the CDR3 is TGTGCCAGCTCACCGTTTCCCAGTCTGACGGGAGGGTTCGGTAATGAGCAGTTCTTC.

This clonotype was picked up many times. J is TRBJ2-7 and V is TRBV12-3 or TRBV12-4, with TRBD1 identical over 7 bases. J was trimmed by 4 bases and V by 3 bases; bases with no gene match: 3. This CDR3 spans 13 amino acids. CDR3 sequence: CASSLGTEYEQYF. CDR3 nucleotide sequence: TGTGCCAGCAGTTTGGGGACAGAGTACGAGCAGTACTTC.

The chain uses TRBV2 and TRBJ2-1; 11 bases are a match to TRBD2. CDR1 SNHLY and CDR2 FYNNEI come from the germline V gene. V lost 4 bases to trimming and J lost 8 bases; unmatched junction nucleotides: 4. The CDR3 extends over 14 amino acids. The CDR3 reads CASSGLAGKDEQFF. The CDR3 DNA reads TGTGCCAGCAGTGGACTAGCGGGGAAGGATGAGCAGTTCTTC.

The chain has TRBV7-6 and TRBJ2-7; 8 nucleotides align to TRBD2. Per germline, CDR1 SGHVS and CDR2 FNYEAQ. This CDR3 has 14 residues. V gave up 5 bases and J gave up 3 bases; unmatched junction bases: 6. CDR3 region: CASSPGAGGYEQYF. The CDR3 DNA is TGTGCCAGCAGCCCGGGGGCGGGGGGCTACGAGCAGTACTTC.

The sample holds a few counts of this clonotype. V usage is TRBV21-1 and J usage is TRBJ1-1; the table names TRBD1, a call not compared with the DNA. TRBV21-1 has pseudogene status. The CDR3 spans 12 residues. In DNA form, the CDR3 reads TGTGCCAGCAGCACCGGGGGTACTGAAGCTTTCTTT. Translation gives CASSTGGTEAFF.

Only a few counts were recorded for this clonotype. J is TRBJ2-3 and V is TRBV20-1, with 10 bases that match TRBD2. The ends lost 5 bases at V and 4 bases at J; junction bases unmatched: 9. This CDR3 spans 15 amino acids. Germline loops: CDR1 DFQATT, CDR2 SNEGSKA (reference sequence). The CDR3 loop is CSASVGAGGPDTQYF. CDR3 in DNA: TGCAGTGCTTCCGTTGGAGCGGGAGGGCCAGATACGCAGTATTTT.

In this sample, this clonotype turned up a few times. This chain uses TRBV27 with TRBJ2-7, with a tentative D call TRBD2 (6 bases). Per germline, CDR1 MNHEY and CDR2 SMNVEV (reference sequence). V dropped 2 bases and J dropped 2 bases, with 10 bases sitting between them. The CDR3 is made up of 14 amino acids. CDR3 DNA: TGTGCCAGCAGTTTACAGGGACTCGCCTACGAGCAGTACTTC. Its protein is CASSLQGLAYEQYF.

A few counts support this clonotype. Written as DNA, the CDR3 is TGTGCCAGCAGCTTAGATGGCGGGAGCCCAGATACGCAGTATTTT. It yields the protein CASSLDGGSPDTQYF. The rearrangement uses TRBV7-2 and TRBJ2-3; 7 nucleotides agree with TRBD2. Per germline, CDR1 SGHTA and CDR2 FQGNSA. The CDR3 spans 15 residues. V shed 1 base and J 4 bases; nucleotides not matched to a gene: 5.

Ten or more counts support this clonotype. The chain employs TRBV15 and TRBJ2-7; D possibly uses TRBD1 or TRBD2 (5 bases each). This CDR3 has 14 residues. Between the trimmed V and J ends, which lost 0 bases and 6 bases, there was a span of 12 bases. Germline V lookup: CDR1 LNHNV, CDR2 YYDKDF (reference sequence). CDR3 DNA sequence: TGTGCCACCAGCAGAGAGTCGTACGGGGCCGAGCAGTACTTC. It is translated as CATSRESYGAEQYF.

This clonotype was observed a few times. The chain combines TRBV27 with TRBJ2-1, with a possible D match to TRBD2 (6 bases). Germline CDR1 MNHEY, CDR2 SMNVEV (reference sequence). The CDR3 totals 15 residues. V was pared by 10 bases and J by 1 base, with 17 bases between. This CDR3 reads CAIPMGGMSYNEQFF. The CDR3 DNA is TGTGCCATTCCCATGGGCGGGATGTCCTACAATGAGCAGTTCTTC.